This T cell receptor (beta chain) is from a study of beta chain features in type 1 diabetes. Study overall: On cell yields, gender and age, patients and healthy donors were similar.

CDR1 MGHDK and CDR2 SYGVNS come from the germline V gene. The V and J ends lost 2 bases and 0 bases respectively, with 4 bases between them. This CDR3 is 13 amino acids long. This clone has a handful of counts. The isolated RNA, all of it, was reverse transcribed, so expressed TCRB transcripts were what got sequenced. The protocol was immunoSEQ multiplex PCR, while the TCRdb copy is restricted to in-frame clones and leaves out a portion. Here the sample spans 200,000 to 300,000 clones, around a quarter being singletons. The rearrangement uses TRBV25-1 and TRBJ1-2; D not certain. The source is a man aged 30 to 39 in good health. The source material was central memory CD4+ T cells from blood. CDR3 sequence reads: CASSETANYGYTF. In nucleotides, the CDR3 is TGTGCCAGCAGTGAAACAGCTAACTATGGCTACACCTTC.